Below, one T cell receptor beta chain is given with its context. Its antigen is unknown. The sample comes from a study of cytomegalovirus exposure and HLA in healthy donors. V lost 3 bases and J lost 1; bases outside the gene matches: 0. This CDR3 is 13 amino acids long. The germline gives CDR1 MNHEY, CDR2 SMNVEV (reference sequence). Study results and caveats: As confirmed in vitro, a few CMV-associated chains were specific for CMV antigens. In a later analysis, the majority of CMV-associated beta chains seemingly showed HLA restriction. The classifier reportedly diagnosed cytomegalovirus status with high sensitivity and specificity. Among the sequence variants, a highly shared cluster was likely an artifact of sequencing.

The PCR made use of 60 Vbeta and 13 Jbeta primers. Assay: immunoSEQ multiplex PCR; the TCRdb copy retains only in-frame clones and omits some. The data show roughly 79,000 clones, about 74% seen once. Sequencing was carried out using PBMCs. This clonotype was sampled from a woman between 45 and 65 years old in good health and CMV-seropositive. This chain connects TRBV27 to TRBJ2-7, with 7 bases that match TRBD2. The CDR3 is CASSFGRSYEQYF. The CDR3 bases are TGTGCCAGCAGTTTCGGGAGGTCCTACGAGCAGTACTTC.